Below are 16 T cell receptor beta chains sequenced from a single sample in a study of patients and donors after allogeneic stem cell transplantation. MiXCR was run by TCRdb on the RT-PCR reads, yielding one entry per CDR3 protein. The repertoire has tens of thousands of distinct CDR3 sequences, about 6.8% of them found once; the top ten carry about a third. The specimen was blood, either unsorted or a sorted T cell fraction (not recorded which). These receptors all come from a human donor who was either an allogeneic HSCT recipient or a stem cell or donor lymphocyte infusion donor (not recorded which). It is not recorded whose cells these are; they may come from a transplant donor.

This clonotype has a single count. With a much larger clone just one base away, this may be a read error. This chain joins TRBV11-3 and TRBJ2-3; no clear D gene. The CDR3 has 14 residues. The V end lost 1 base, the J end lost 7 bases, and 12 bases lay between the germline ends. The germline gives CDR1 SGHNT, CDR2 YENEEA. CDR3 amino acids: CASSLGQKANTQYF. For the CDR3, the DNA is TGTGCCAGCAGCTTAGGCCAGAAGGCCAATACGCAGTATTTT.

This chain links TRBV7-8 with TRBJ2-5; TRBD1 matches at 10 bases. CDR1 is SGHVS, CDR2 FQNEAQ, per germline. With V trimmed by 5 bases and J by 5 bases, 8 bases remained unmatched. The CDR3 contains 15 residues. Written as DNA, the CDR3 is TGTGCCAGCAGCAGAAGGGACAGGGGTGGGGAGACCCAGTACTTC. Its translation: CASSRRDRGGETQYF.

The table lists this clonotype with a count of one. With a much larger clone just one base away, this may be a read error. The chain combines TRBV4-2 with TRBJ2-1; maybe TRBD1 (5 bases). The CDR3 has 15 amino acids. The germline V gene encodes CDR1 LGHNA and CDR2 YNFKEQ. CDR3: CASSQDQGTYNERFF. CDR3 DNA sequence: TGTGCCAGCAGCCAAGACCAGGGTACCTACAATGAGCGGTTCTTC.

The table lists this clonotype with many counts. The chain carries TRBV18 and TRBJ1-5; D is unresolved. Trimming cost V 1 base and J 8 bases, with 12 bases left between them. Germline loops: CDR1 KGHSH, CDR2 LQKENI. This CDR3 is 14 amino acids long. The CDR3 bases are TGTGCCAGCTCACCACAGCAGTCCTATGAGCCCCAGCATTTT. As protein: CASSPQQSYEPQHF.

This clonotype showed up many times. This chain connects TRBV27 to TRBJ1-2; TRBD1 is a possible D gene (5 bases). Germline V gene lookup returns CDR1 MNHEY and CDR2 SMNVEV (reference sequence). The CDR3 length is 12 residues. Trimming cost V 5 bases and J 6 bases, with 10 bases left between them. The DNA for the CDR3 is TGTGCCAGCAGTCAATGGGGGAATGGCTACACCTTC. Amino acid sequence: CASSQWGNGYTF.

This clonotype was observed at least ten times. V is TRBV3-1 and J is TRBJ1-5; unclear D gene. From germline, CDR1 is LGHDT and CDR2 YNNKEL (reference sequence). This CDR3 has 14 residues. The V and J ends lost 2 bases and 2 bases respectively, with 7 bases between them. Here the CDR3 DNA reads TGTGCCAGCAGCCAATCATCGGGCAATCAGCCCCAGCATTTT. This translates into CASSQSSGNQPQHF.

This clonotype was seen a few times. This rearrangement joins TRBV20-1 to TRBJ2-7; D call uncertain. The V end lost 5 bases, the J end lost 3 bases, and 17 bases lay between the germline ends. The CDR3 length is 14 residues. Per the germline V gene, CDR1 is DFQATT and CDR2 is SNEGSKA (reference sequence). This CDR3 is CSAWPGGEDYEQYF. In DNA, the CDR3 is TGCAGTGCTTGGCCGGGCGGCGAGGACTACGAGCAGTACTTC.

A few counts support this clonotype. The V and J genes are TRBV4-2 and TRBJ2-7; 7 bases line up with TRBD1. With V trimmed by 1 base and J by 4 bases, 4 bases remained unmatched. Germline assignment: CDR1 LGHNA and CDR2 YNFKEQ. The length of the CDR3 is 14 residues. CDR3 loop: CASSQAGRGYEQYF. CDR3 nucleotides: TGTGCCAGCAGCCAAGCGGGCAGGGGGTACGAGCAGTACTTC.

This clonotype was picked up a small number of times. The J gene is TRBJ2-1, the V gene TRBV7-9; tentatively, D is TRBD1 (5 bases). In germline, CDR1 is SEHNR, CDR2 FQNEAQ (reference sequence). The germline V and J ends were trimmed by 3 bases and 8 bases, with 14 bases remaining between them. The CDR3 runs to 14 residues. CDR3 in DNA: TGTGCCAGCAGCTTTTGGGATCTAGGGGATGAGCAGTTCTTC. It is translated as CASSFWDLGDEQFF.

The rearrangement joins TRBV10-3 to TRBJ2-1, with 9 bases matching TRBD2. Unmatched junction bases numbered 6, after V lost 7 bases and J lost 8 bases. The CDR3 runs 13 residues. Germline V gene sequence: CDR1 ENHRY, CDR2 SYGVKD. CDR3 in amino acids: CAIMPAGGYEQFF. CDR3 DNA: TGTGCCATCATGCCAGCGGGAGGCTATGAGCAGTTCTTC.

This clonotype was observed many times. Here the CDR3 reads CASSLEAYNSPLHF. The CDR3, as DNA: TGTGCCAGCAGCTTAGAGGCCTATAATTCACCCCTCCACTTT. The V and J genes are TRBV7-9 and TRBJ1-6; D is unclear. The CDR3 length is 14 residues. V shed 1 base and J shed 2 bases, with 3 bases lying between them. The germline CDR1 and CDR2 sequences are SEHNR and FQNEAQ (reference sequence).

The rearrangement uses TRBV5-6 and TRBJ2-1, with D perhaps matching TRBD2 (6 bases). The CDR3 totals 13 residues. With 0 bases removed from V and 9 bases from J, the gap between germline ends came to 10 bases. Germline V lookup: CDR1 SGHDT, CDR2 YYEEEE. CDR3 amino acids: CASSLAGTPEQFF. The CDR3 nucleotides are TGTGCCAGCAGCTTGGCCGGGACTCCTGAGCAGTTCTTC.

The table lists this clonotype with many counts. This chain joins TRBV28 and TRBJ2-7, with TRBD1 matching over 10 bases. Trimming cost V 4 bases and J 6 bases; bases outside gene matches: 0. Germline loops: CDR1 MDHEN, CDR2 SYDVKM. There are 12 residues in the CDR3. As DNA, the CDR3 is TGTGCCAGCAGTTGGGACAGGGGCGAGCAGTACTTC. It specifies CASSWDRGEQYF.

This clonotype was observed at least ten times. The chain uses TRBV4-1 and TRBJ1-3, with D perhaps matching TRBD1 (6 bases). V was trimmed by 1 base and J by 2 bases, leaving 6 bases between them. The CDR3 spans 14 residues. Germline CDR1 reads MGHRA; CDR2 reads YSYEKL. This CDR3 reads CASSQGQAGNTIYF. The CDR3 coding sequence is TGCGCCAGCAGCCAAGGACAGGCTGGAAACACCATATATTTT.

This clonotype was seen just once. This may come from a read error, since a much larger clone is one base off. The gene calls are TRBV18 and TRBJ2-6, with 8 bases matching TRBD1. The J segment lost 3 bases and the V segment lost 6 bases, leaving 10 bases of the junction unmatched. The CDR3 length is 17 residues. Germline CDR1 and CDR2: KGHSH and LQKENI. The CDR3: CASSFSGGAIGANVLTF. CDR3 DNA sequence: TGTGCCAGCTCTTTTTCAGGGGGCGCAATTGGGGCCAACGTCCTGACTTTC.

This clonotype was recorded at least ten times. The chain employs TRBV11-3 and TRBJ2-5; possibly TRBD1 or TRBD2 for D (5 bases each). V was pared by 0 bases and J by 3 bases, with 23 bases between. This CDR3 contains 19 residues. Per germline, CDR1 SGHNT and CDR2 YENEEA. The CDR3 is CASSLDGGGAGRGKETQYF. The DNA for the CDR3 is TGTGCCAGCAGCTTAGATGGCGGCGGTGCAGGGAGAGGGAAAGAGACCCAGTACTTC. Based on the CDR3 plus reference TRBV11-3 and TRBJ2-5, the full variable domain is EAGVVQSPRYKIIEKKQPVAFWCNPISGHNTLYWYLQNLGQGPELLIRYENEEAVDDSQLPKDRFSAERLKGVDSTLKIQPAELGDSAVYLCASSLDGGGAGRGKETQYFGPGTRLLVL.